The 4 T cell receptor beta chains below come from one sample, sequenced in a study of cytomegalovirus exposure and HLA in healthy donors. PCR involved 60 Vbeta and 13 Jbeta primers. TCRdb keeps only in-frame clones here, not all; method: immunoSEQ multiplex PCR. The data show fewer than 150,000 clones, with roughly four fifths seen just once and under 6.5% held by the top ten. Sequenced input: PBMCs. The receptor set was obtained from a woman between 45 and 65 years old in good health and CMV-seropositive.

The CDR3 bases are TGTGCCAGCAGCCCGGCTAGCGGGGGCTACAATGAGCAGTTCTTC. Protein product: CASSPASGGYNEQFF. V usage is TRBV2 and J usage is TRBJ2-1; 10 nucleotides agree with TRBD2. Germline lookup yields CDR1 SNHLY and CDR2 FYNNEI. The CDR3 runs to 15 residues. Trimming at V came to 6 bases and at J to 3 bases, leaving 5 bases not matched to a gene.

The V and J genes are TRBV19 and TRBJ2-5, with a possible D match to TRBD2 (5 bases). Germline assignment: CDR1 LNHDA and CDR2 SQIVND (reference sequence). CDR3 length equals 14 residues. V dropped 6 bases and J dropped 7 bases, with 18 bases sitting between them. The CDR3 is CASSPGGPWGTQYF. CDR3 nucleotides: TGTGCCAGTAGCCCCGGAGGACCCTGGGGGACCCAGTACTTC.

In nucleotides, the CDR3 is TGTGCCAGCAGTCCCGGGACTAGCGGGGGGCCCTACAATGAGCAGTTCTTC. Translating gives CASSPGTSGGPYNEQFF. This sequence joins TRBV11-2 and TRBJ2-1, with 15 bases that match TRBD2. The length of the CDR3 is 17 residues. With V trimmed by 6 bases and J by 2 bases, 5 bases remained unmatched. CDR1 is SGHAT and CDR2 is FQNNGV in the germline V gene. Filled out from reference TRBV11-2 and TRBJ2-1, the complete variable domain reads EAGVAQSPRYKIIEKRQSVAFWCNPISGHATLYWYQQILGQGPKLLIQFQNNGVVDDSQLPKDRFSAERLKGVDSTLKIQPAKLEDSAVYLCASSPGTSGGPYNEQFFGPGTRLTVL.

This sequence joins TRBV15 and TRBJ1-4; D not resolved. CDR1 and CDR2 from the germline V gene are LNHNV and YYDKDF (reference sequence). This CDR3 is 15 amino acids long. V was cut by 0 bases and J by 5 bases, with 10 bases left in between. The CDR3: CATSRDSEANEKLFF. Written as DNA, the CDR3 is TGTGCCACCAGCAGAGATTCGGAAGCGAATGAAAAACTGTTTTTT.